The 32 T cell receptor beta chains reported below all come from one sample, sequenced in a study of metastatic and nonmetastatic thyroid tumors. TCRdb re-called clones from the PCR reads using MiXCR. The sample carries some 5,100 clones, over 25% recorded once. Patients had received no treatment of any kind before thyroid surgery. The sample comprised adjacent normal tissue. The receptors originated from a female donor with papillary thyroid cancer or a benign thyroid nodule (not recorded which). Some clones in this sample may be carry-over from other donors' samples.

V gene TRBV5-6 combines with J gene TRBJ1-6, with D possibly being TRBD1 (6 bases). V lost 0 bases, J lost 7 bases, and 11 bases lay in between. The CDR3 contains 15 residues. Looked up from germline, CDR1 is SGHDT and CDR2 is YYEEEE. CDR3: CASSLVRGRNSPLHF. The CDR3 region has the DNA TGTGCCAGCAGCTTGGTGCGGGGGCGGAATTCACCCCTCCACTTT.

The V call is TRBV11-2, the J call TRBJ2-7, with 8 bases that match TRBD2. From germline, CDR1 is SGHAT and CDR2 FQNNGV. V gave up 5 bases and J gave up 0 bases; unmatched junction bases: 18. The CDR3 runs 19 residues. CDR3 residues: CASSPDLTGGPRSSYEQYF. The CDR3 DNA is TGTGCCAGCAGCCCCGATCTGACGGGAGGGCCTCGGAGCTCCTACGAGCAGTACTTC.

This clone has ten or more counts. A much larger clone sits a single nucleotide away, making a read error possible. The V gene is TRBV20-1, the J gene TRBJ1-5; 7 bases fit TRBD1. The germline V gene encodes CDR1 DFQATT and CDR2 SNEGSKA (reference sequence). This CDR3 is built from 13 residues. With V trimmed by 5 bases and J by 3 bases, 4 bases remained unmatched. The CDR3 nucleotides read TGCAGTGCTGCCGGACAGGACAATCAGCCCCAGCATTTT. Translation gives CSAAGQDNQPQHF.

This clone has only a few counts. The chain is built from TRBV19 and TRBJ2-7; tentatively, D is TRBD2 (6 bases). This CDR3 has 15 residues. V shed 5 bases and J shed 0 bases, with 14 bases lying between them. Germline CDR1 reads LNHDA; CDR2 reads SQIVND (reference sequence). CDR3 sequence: CASSWDSSSSYEQYF. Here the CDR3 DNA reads TGTGCCAGTAGTTGGGACTCCTCAAGCTCCTACGAGCAGTACTTC.

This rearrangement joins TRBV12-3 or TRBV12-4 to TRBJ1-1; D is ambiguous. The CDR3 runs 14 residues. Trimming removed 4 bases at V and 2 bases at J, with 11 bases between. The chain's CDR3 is CASSSFVGNTEAFF. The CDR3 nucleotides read TGTGCCAGCAGTTCCTTTGTGGGAAACACTGAAGCTTTCTTT.

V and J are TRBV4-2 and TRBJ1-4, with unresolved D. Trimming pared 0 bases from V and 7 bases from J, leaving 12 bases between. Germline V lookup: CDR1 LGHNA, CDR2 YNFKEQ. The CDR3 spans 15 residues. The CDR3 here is CASSQDLGFVEKLFF. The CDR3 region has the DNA TGTGCCAGCAGCCAAGATTTGGGGTTCGTTGAAAAACTGTTTTTT.

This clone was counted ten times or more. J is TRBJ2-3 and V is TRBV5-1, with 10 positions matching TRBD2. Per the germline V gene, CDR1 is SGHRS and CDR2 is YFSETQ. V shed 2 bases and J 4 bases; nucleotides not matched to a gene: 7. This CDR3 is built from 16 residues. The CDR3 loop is CASSFSGAGGADTQYF. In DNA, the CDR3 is TGCGCCAGCAGCTTCTCCGGAGCGGGAGGGGCAGATACGCAGTATTTT.

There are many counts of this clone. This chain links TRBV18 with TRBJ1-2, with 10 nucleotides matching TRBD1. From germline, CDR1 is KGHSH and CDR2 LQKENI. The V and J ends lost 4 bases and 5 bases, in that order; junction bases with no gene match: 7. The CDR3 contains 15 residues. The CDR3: CASSLGTGVKYGYTF. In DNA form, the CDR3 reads TGTGCCAGCTCACTCGGGACAGGGGTGAAATATGGCTACACCTTC.

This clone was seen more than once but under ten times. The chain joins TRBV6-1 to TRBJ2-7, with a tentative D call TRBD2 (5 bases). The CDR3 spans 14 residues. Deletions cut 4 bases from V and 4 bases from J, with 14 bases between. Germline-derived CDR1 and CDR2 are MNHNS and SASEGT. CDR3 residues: CASSVADGIYEQYF. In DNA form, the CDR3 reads TGTGCCAGCAGTGTCGCGGACGGGATTTACGAGCAGTACTTC.

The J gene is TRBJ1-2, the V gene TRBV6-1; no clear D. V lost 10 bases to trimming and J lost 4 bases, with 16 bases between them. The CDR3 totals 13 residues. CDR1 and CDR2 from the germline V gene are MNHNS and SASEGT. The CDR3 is CATYRGSSYGYTF. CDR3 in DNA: TGTGCCACCTACCGGGGATCCAGCTATGGCTACACCTTC.

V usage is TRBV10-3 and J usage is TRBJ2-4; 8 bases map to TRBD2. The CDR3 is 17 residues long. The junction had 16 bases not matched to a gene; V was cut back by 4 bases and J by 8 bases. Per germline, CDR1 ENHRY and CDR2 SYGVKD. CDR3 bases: TGTGCCATCAGTGCTCAGGTGGGGAGCGGGAGCGGAGACATTCAGTACTTC. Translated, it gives CAISAQVGSGSGDIQYF.

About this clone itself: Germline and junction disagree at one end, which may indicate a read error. This chain's CDR3 is CASSWTGAGYTF. The CDR3 DNA is TGTGCCAGCAGTTGGACAGGTGCTGGCTACACGTTC. The rearrangement joins TRBV6-5 to TRBJ1-2; 7 bases fit TRBD1. The CDR3 loop spans 12 amino acids. The V gene's germline CDR1 is MNHEY and CDR2 SVGAGI.

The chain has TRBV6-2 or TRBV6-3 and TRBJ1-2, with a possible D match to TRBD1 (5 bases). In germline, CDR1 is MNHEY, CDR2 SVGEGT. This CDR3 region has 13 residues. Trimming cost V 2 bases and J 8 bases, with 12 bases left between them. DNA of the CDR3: TGTGCCAGCAGTTACGGGCAGGGTGGCGGCTACACCTTC. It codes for CASSYGQGGGYTF.

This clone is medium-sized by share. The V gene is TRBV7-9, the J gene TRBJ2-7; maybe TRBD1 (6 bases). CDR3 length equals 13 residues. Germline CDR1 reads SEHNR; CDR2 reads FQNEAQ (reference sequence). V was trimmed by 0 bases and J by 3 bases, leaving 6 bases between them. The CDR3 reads CASSLAGGYEQYF. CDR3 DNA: TGTGCCAGCAGCTTAGCAGGGGGCTACGAGCAGTACTTC.

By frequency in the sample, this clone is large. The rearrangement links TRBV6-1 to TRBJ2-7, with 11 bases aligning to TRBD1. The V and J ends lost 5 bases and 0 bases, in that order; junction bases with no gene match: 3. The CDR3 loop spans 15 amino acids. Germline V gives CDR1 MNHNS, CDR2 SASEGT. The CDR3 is CASSPGTGGSYEQYF. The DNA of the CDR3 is TGTGCCAGCAGTCCCGGGACAGGGGGCTCCTACGAGCAGTACTTC.

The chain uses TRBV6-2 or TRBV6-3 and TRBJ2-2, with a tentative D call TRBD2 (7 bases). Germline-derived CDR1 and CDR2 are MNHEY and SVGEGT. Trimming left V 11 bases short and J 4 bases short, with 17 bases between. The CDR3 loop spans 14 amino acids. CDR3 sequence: CAAARGAVTGELFF. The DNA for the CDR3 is TGTGCCGCCGCACGGGGGGCGGTCACCGGGGAGCTGTTTTTT.

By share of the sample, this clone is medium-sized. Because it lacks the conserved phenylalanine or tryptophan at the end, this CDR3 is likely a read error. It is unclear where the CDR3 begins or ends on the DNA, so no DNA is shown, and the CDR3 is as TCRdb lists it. The CDR3 sequence is CASSLGNLG. The chain couples TRBV28 to TRBJ2-4. The CDR3 numbers 9 amino acids, ends counted. Per the germline V gene, CDR1 is MDHEN and CDR2 is SYDVKM.

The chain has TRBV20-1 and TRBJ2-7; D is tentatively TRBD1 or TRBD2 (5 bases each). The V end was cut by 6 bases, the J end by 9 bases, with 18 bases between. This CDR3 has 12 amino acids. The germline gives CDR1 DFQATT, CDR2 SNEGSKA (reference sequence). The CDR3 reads CSAWDLVVGQYF. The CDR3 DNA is TGCAGTGCCTGGGACCTAGTCGTGGGGCAGTACTTC.

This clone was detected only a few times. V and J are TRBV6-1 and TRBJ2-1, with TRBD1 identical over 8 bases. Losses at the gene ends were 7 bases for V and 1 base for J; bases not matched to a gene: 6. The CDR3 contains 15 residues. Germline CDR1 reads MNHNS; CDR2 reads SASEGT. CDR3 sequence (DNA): TGTGCCAGCACCTCCCGGGACAGGTCCTACAATGAGCAGTTCTTC. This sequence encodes CASTSRDRSYNEQFF.

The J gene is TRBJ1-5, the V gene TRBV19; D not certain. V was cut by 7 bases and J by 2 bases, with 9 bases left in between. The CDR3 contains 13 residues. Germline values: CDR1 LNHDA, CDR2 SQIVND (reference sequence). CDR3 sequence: CASNKVGNQPQHF. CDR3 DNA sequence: TGTGCCAGTAATAAGGTAGGCAATCAGCCCCAGCATTTT.

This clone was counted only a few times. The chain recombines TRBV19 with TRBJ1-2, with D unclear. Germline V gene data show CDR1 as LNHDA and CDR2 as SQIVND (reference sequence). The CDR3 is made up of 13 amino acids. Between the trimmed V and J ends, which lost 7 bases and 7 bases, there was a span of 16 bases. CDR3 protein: CASTGSLRGGYTF. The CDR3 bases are TGTGCCAGTACTGGGAGCCTGCGTGGTGGCTACACCTTC.

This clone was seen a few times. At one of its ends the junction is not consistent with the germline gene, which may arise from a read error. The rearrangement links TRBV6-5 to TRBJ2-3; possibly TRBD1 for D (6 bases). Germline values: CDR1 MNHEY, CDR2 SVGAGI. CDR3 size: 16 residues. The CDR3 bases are TGTGCCAGCAGTTACTCACCGCCGACAGGCACAGGTACGCAGTATTTT. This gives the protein CASSYSPPTGTGTQYF.

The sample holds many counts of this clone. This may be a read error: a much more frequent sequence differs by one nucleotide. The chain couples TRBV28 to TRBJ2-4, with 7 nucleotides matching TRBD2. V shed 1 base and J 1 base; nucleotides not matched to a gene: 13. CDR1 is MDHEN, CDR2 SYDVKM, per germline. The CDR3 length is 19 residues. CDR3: CASSLSGGPLLLAKNIQYF. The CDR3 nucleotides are TGTGCCAGCAGTTTATCGGGGGGACCGTTACTCCTGGCCAAAAACATTCAGTACTTC.

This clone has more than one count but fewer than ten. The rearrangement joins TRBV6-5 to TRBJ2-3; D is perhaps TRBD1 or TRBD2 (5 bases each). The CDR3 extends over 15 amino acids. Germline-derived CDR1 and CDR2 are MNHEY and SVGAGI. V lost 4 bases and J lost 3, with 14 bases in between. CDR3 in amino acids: CASSFSGEGTDTQYF. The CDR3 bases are TGTGCCAGCAGTTTTTCAGGAGAGGGGACAGATACGCAGTATTTT.

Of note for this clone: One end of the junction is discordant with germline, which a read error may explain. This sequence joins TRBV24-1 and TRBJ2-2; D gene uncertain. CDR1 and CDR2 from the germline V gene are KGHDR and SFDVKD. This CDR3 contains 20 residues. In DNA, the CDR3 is TGTGCCACCAGTGATTCATCAGGCGCAGCGTATATACCCAACACCGGCGAGCTGTTTTTT. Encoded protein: CATSDSSGAAYIPNTGELFF.

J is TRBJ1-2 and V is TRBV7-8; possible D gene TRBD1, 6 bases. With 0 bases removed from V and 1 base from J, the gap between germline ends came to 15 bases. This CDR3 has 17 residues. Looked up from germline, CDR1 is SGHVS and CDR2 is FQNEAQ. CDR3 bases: TGTGCCAGCAGCTTAGCGCGGGCCAGGGGCCTTAACTATGGCTACACCTTC. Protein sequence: CASSLARARGLNYGYTF.

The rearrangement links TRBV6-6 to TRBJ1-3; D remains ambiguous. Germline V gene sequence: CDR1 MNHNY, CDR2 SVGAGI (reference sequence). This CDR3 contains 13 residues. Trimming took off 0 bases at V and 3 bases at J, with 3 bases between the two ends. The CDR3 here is CASSYSRGNTIYF. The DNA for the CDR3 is TGTGCCAGCAGTTACTCGCGTGGAAACACCATATATTTT.

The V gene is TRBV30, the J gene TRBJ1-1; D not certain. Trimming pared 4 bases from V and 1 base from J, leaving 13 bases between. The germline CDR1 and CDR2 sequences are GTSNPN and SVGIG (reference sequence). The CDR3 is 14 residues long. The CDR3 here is CAWNQEVPNTEAFF. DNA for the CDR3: TGTGCCTGGAACCAGGAAGTCCCGAACACTGAAGCTTTCTTT.

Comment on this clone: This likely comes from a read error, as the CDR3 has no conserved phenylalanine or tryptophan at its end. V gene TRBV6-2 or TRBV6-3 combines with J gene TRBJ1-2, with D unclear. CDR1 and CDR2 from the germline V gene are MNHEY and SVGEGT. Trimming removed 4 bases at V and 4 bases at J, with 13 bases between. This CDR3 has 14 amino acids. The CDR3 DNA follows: TGTGCCAGCAGTTGCTTCGGACTGTCCTATGGCTACACCTGC. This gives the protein CASSCFGLSYGYTC.

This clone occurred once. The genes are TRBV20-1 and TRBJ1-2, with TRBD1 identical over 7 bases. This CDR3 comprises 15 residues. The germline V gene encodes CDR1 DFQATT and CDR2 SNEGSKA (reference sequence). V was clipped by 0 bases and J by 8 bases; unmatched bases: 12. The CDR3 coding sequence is TGCAGTGCTAGAGACCCCCGGACAGGCGGGAGAGGCTACACCTTC. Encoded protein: CSARDPRTGGRGYTF.

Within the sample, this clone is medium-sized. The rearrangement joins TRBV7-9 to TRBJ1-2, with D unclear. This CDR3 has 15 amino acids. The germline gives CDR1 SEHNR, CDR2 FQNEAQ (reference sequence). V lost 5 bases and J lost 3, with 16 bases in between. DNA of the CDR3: TGTGCCAGCAGCCCTGAGGGATCTCAGTACTATGGCTACACCTTC. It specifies CASSPEGSQYYGYTF.

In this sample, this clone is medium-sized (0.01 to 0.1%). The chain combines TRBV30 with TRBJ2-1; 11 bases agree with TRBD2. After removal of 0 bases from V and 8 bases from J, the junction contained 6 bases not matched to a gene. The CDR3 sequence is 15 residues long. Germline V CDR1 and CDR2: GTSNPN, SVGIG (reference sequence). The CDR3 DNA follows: TGTGCCTGGAGTGTACGTAGCGGGGGGGCGTATGAGCAGTTCTTC. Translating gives CAWSVRSGGAYEQFF.